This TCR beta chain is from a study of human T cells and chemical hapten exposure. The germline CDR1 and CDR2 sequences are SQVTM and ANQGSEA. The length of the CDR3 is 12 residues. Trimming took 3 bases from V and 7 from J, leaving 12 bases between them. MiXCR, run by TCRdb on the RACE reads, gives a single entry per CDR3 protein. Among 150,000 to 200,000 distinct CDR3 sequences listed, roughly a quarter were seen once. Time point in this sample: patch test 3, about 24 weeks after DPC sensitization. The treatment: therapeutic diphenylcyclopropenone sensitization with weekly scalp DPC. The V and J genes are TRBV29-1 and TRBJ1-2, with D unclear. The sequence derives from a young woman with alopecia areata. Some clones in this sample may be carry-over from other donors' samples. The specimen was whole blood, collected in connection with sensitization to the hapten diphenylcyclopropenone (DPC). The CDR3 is CSVDEGSRGYTF. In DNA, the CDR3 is TGCAGCGTTGATGAGGGATCCCGTGGCTACACCTTC. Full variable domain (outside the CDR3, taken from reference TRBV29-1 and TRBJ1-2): SAVISQKPSRDICQRGTSLTIQCQVDSQVTMMFWYRQQPGQSLTLIATANQGSEATYESGFVIDKFPISRPNLTFSTLTVSNMSPEDSSIYLCSVDEGSRGYTFGSGTRLTVV.